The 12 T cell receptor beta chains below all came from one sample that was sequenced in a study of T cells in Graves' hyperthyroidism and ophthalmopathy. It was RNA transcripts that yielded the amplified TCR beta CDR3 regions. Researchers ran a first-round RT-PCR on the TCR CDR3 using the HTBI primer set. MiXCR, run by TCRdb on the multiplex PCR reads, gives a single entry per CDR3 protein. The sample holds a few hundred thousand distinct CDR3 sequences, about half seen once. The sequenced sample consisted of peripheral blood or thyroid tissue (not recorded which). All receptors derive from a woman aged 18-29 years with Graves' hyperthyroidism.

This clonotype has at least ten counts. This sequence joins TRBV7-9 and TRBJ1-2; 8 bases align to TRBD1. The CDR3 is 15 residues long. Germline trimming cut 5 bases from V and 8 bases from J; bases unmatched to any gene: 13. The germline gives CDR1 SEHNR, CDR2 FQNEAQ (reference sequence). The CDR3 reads CASSGWDRRKKGYTF. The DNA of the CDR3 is TGTGCCAGCAGCGGATGGGACAGGAGAAAGAAGGGCTACACCTTC. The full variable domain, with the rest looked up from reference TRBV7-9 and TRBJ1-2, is DTGVSQNPRHKITKRGQNVTFRCDPISEHNRLYWYRQTLGQGPEFLTYFQNEAQLEKSRLLSDRFSAERPKGSFSTLEIQRTEQGDSAMYLCASSGWDRRKKGYTFGSGTRLTVV.

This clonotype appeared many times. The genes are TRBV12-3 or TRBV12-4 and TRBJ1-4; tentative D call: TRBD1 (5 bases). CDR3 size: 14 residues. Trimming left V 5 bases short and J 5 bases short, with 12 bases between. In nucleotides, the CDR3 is TGTGCCAGCAGTCCGGGACCGAGGAATGAAAAACTGTTTTTT. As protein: CASSPGPRNEKLFF.

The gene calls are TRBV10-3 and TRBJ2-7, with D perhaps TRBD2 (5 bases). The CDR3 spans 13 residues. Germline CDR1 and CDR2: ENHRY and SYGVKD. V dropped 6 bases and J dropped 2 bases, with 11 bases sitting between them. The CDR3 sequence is CAIRPGVAYEQYF. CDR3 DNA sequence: TGTGCCATCAGACCCGGGGTAGCCTACGAGCAGTACTTC.

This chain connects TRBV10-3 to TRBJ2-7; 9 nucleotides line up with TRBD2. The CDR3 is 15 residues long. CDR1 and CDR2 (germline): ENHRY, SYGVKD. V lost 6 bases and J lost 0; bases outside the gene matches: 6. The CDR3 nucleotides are TGTGCCATCAGCGCGACTAGCGGCAGCTCCTACGAGCAGTACTTC. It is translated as CAISATSGSSYEQYF.

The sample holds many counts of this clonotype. DNA of the CDR3: TGCGCCAGCAGCTTGGATCGGCCAGGACAAGAGACCCAGTACTTC. It specifies CASSLDRPGQETQYF. The chain is built from TRBV5-1 and TRBJ2-5; D is ambiguous. The CDR3 is 15 residues long. Deletions cut 0 bases from V and 2 bases from J, with 11 bases between. Germline-derived CDR1 and CDR2 are SGHRS and YFSETQ.

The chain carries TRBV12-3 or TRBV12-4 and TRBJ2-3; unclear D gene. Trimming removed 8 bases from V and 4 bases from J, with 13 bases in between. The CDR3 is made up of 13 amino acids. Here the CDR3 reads CASSTLAADTQYF. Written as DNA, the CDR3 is TGTGCCAGCTCCACCTTAGCTGCAGATACGCAGTATTTT.

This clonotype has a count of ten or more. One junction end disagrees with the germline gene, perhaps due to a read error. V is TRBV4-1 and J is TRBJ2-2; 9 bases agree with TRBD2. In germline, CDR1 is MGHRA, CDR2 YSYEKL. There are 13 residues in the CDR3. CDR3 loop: CASSTSGTGELFF. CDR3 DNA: TGTGCCAGCAGCACTAGCGGGACCGGGGAGCTGTTTTTT.

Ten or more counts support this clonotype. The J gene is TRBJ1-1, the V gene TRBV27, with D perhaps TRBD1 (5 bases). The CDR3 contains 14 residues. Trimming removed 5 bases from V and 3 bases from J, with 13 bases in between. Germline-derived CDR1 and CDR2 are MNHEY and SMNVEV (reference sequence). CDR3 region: CASSNQQGHTEAFF. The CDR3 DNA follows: TGTGCCAGCAGTAACCAGCAGGGACACACTGAAGCTTTCTTT.

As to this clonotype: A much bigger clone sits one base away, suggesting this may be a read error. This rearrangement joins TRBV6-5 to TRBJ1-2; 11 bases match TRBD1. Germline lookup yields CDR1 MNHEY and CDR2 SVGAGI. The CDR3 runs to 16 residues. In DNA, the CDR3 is TGTGGCAGCAGCTTACTTAGGACAGGGGGCCACTATGGCTACACCTTC. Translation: CGSSLLRTGGHYGYTF.

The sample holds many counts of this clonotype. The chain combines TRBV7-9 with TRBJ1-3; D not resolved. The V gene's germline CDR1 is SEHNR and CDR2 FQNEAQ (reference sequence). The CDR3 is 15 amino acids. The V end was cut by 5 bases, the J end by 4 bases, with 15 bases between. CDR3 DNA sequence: TGTGCCAGCAGCCCAGGTGGCAGTCCCGGAAACACCATATATTTT. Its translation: CASSPGGSPGNTIYF.

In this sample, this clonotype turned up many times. The CDR3 is CATSDSDRVFGELFF. The DNA of the CDR3 is TGTGCCACCAGTGATTCCGACAGGGTTTTCGGGGAGCTGTTTTTT. The chain is built from TRBV24-1 and TRBJ2-2; 7 nucleotides agree with TRBD1. The CDR3 covers 15 residues. Trimming removed 2 bases from V and 7 bases from J; junction bases left unmatched: 6. Germline V lookup: CDR1 KGHDR, CDR2 SFDVKD.

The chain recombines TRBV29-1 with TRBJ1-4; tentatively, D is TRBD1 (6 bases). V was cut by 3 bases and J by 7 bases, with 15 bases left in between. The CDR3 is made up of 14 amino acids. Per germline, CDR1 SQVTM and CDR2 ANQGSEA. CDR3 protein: CSVDGRGSLEKLFF. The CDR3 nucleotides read TGCAGCGTTGACGGAAGGGGGTCACTTGAAAAACTGTTTTTT.